A selection of T cell receptor beta chains follows, all from one sample in a study of shared clonotypes between healthy human individuals. The assay was immunoSEQ multiplex PCR, and TCRdb's table has in-frame clones only and misses some. The data show roughly 2.4 million clones, with nearly 97% seen just once and roughly 0.13% held by the top ten. Input material: naive CD4+ T cells sorted from blood. The receptors were sampled from a man younger than 35 in good health. Both conserved end residues are part of each CDR3. D genes are given only for firm matches. Size is omitted from some rows. Given values are once, few, many or a class for expanded clones.

abundance	d_gene	v_gene	j_gene	CDR3aa	CDR3nt
NA	NA	TRBV7-9	TRBJ1-2	CASSPNDHYGYTF	TGTGCCAGCAGCCCCAATGACCACTATGGCTACACCTTC
NA	TRBD2	TRBV5-1	TRBJ2-5	CASSLGPSGAQETQYF	TGCGCCAGCAGCTTGGGTCCTAGCGGGGCTCAAGAGACCCAGTACTTC
NA	NA	TRBV5-4	TRBJ1-1	CASSLDNLNTEAFF	TGTGCCAGCAGCTTAGACAATTTGAACACTGAAGCTTTCTTT
NA	TRBD2	TRBV7-6	TRBJ2-7	CASTSLPPGLAGLSSYEQYF	TGTGCCAGCACCTCACTGCCCCCGGGACTAGCGGGGTTAAGCTCCTACGAGCAGTACTTC
NA	NA	TRBV2	TRBJ2-4	CASSEEASLAKNIQYF	TGTGCCAGCAGTGAAGAGGCTAGCCTAGCCAAAAACATTCAGTACTTC
NA	NA	TRBV10-3	TRBJ2-5	CAISEFSGSQETQYF	TGTGCCATCAGTGAGTTTTCAGGGAGCCAAGAGACCCAGTACTTC
NA	TRBD1	TRBV5-4	TRBJ1-4	CASSTGTGVATNEKLFF	TGTGCCAGCAGTACGGGGACAGGGGTGGCAACTAATGAAAAACTGTTTTTT
NA	NA	TRBV25-1	TRBJ1-1	CASSEYGQGPTEAFF	TGTGCCAGCAGTGAATATGGGCAGGGCCCCACTGAAGCTTTCTTT
NA	NA	TRBV27	TRBJ1-2	CASSPRSGAGGYTF	TGTGCCAGCAGCCCCCGTTCGGGGGCGGGTGGCTACACCTTC
once	NA	TRBV6-5	TRBJ2-6	CASSRSGANVLTF	TGTGCCAGCAGTCGGTCTGGGGCCAACGTCCTGACTTTC
NA	NA	TRBV18	TRBJ1-2	CASSGPLTGHYGYTF	TGTGCCAGCTCAGGACCGCTTACAGGGCACTATGGCTACACCTTC
NA	TRBD1	TRBV6-5	TRBJ2-7	CASSYRGTGFPEQYF	TGTGCCAGCAGTTACCGAGGGACAGGGTTTCCCGAGCAGTACTTC
NA	TRBD1	TRBV5-1	TRBJ1-1	CASSEQGAGTEAFF	TGCGCCAGCAGCGAACAGGGGGCAGGAACTGAAGCTTTCTTT
NA	NA	TRBV29-1	TRBJ1-1	CSAQRTLMNTEAFF	TGCAGCGCACAGAGGACACTGATGAACACTGAAGCTTTCTTT
NA	NA	TRBV28	TRBJ2-1	CASTDNGKNEQFF	TGTGCCAGCACCGACAACGGGAAGAATGAGCAGTTCTTC
NA	NA	TRBV7-2	TRBJ1-1	CASSSFRTEAFF	TGTGCCAGCAGCTCATTCCGCACTGAAGCTTTCTTT
few	NA	TRBV6-5	TRBJ2-1	CATKTPGGVYNEQFF	TGTGCCACTAAAACCCCGGGGGGCGTCTACAATGAGCAGTTCTTC
NA	NA	TRBV7-2	TRBJ2-1	CASSRNYYNEQFF	TGTGCCAGCAGCCGCAACTATTACAATGAGCAGTTCTTC
NA	NA	TRBV5-1	TRBJ1-1	CASSLVSVNTEAFF	TGCGCCAGCAGCTTGGTTTCCGTGAACACTGAAGCTTTCTTT
NA	TRBD2	TRBV10-3	TRBJ2-7	CAISRSGATYEQYF	TGTGCCATCAGCCGTAGCGGGGCCACCTACGAGCAGTACTTC